Shown below are 8 T cell receptor beta chains from a single sample sequenced in a study of cytomegalovirus exposure and HLA in healthy donors. 60 Vbeta and 13 Jbeta primers were used in PCR. Data came from immunoSEQ multiplex PCR; TCRdb stores just in-frame clones and leaves some out. The sample lists some 130,000 clones; approximately 86% were seen once. Sample: PBMCs. The receptors come from a boy aged 5-17 years in good health and CMV-seronegative.

The genes are TRBV6-5 and TRBJ1-1; 9 bases agree with TRBD1. CDR3 length equals 13 residues. V lost 4 bases to trimming and J lost 5 bases; unmatched junction nucleotides: 2. Germline CDR1 MNHEY, CDR2 SVGAGI. This CDR3 reads CASSLQGATEAFF. The CDR3 DNA sequence: TGTGCCAGCAGTTTACAGGGGGCGACTGAAGCTTTCTTT.

The genes are TRBV5-4 and TRBJ2-7; D is possibly TRBD1 (5 bases). Trimming shortened V by 4 bases and J by 4 bases, and 21 bases separated the two germline ends. CDR3 length: 16 residues. Per germline, CDR1 SGHNT and CDR2 YYREEE (reference sequence). The chain's CDR3 is CASSPRLDKPSYEQYF. The CDR3 DNA reads TGTGCCAGCAGCCCGCGACTGGACAAACCGTCGTACGAGCAGTACTTC.

V gene TRBV6-5 combines with J gene TRBJ2-7, with TRBD2 matching over 11 bases. The CDR3 consists of 14 residues. CDR1 and CDR2 (germline): MNHEY, SVGAGI. V lost 5 bases, J lost 4 bases, and 4 bases stayed unmatched. The CDR3: CASSPGTSGYEQYF. CDR3 sequence (DNA): TGTGCCAGCAGTCCCGGGACTAGCGGATACGAGCAGTACTTC.

The chain employs TRBV5-1 and TRBJ1-1; no reliable D call. The CDR3 runs to 16 residues. Germline V gene lookup returns CDR1 SGHRS and CDR2 YFSETQ. The V gene lost 7 bases and the J gene lost 1 base, with 20 bases spanning the gap. This CDR3 is CASRGASDEGNTEAFF. For the CDR3, the DNA is TGCGCCAGCCGAGGCGCGAGTGACGAGGGGAACACTGAAGCTTTCTTT.

The rearrangement joins TRBV10-3 to TRBJ2-7; tentative D call: TRBD1 (6 bases). V was shortened by 6 bases and J by 2 bases, with 14 bases between the two germline ends. This CDR3 has 14 amino acids. CDR1 and CDR2 (germline): ENHRY, SYGVKD. The CDR3 here is CAISNRALTYEQYF. The CDR3 DNA follows: TGTGCCATCAGCAACAGGGCCCTAACCTACGAGCAGTACTTC.

The chain combines TRBV11-2 with TRBJ2-7; 10 bases are shared with TRBD1. Germline CDR1 and CDR2: SGHAT and FQNNGV. The V and J ends lost 5 bases and 6 bases, in that order; junction bases with no gene match: 10. The CDR3 has 15 amino acids. The CDR3 sequence is CASSTPRDRGVEQYF. The DNA of the CDR3 is TGTGCCAGCAGCACGCCACGGGACAGGGGAGTCGAGCAGTACTTC.

This sequence joins TRBV6-5 and TRBJ2-5; TRBD1 matches at 9 bases. The CDR3 totals 15 residues. Trimming removed 7 bases from V and 4 bases from J; junction bases left unmatched: 10. Looked up from germline, CDR1 is MNHEY and CDR2 is SVGAGI. The CDR3 DNA reads TGTGCCAGCACCGATCCGGGACAGGGTATAGAGACCCAGTACTTC. Protein product: CASTDPGQGIETQYF.

The chain has TRBV5-1 and TRBJ2-5, with a tentative D call TRBD1 (6 bases). The CDR3 spans 16 residues. Trimming pared 4 bases from V and 2 bases from J, leaving 18 bases between. CDR1 is SGHRS, CDR2 YFSETQ, per germline. The CDR3 sequence is CASSAGLQGKQETQYF. The DNA for the CDR3 is TGCGCCAGCAGCGCCGGATTACAGGGTAAACAAGAGACCCAGTACTTC.